One T cell receptor beta chain is described in this entry. Its specific antigen is unknown. Base qualities are not recorded, but no much larger clone differs from it by a single base. Using the deep immunoSEQ assay, TCR CDR3 regions were amplified from genomic DNA by multiplex PCR. Extracted genomic DNA from each cell subset was distributed evenly across all wells of several immunoSEQ 96-well plates, and each plate was treated as a replicate. For sorted subsets, each replicate PCR was loaded with 200 ng genomic DNA, equivalent to 30,000 or so T cell genomes. Purified libraries were measured with a Qubit 3.0 fluorometer, size-checked on a Bioanalyzer 2100, and measured again with the KAPA Library Quantification kit. Every immunoSEQ 96-well plate was sequenced on a separate single-read 150-cycle Illumina NextSeq 550 flow cell. Per the authors' processing: Because the immunoSEQ output included only junctional sequences and no quality scores, the filtering could not be the same as the filtering used for full-length reads. Sequences were annotated with PyIR, a Python wrapper for IgBLAST v1.9, and V/J genes and CDR3 were assigned using IMGT germline references. Any read was removed if the V/J assignment was weak (E-value above 1e-6), the CDR3 was missing, or the read contained stop codons, out-of-frame junctions, or ambiguous translated residues. A V3J clonotype was defined by an identical inferred V gene, J gene, and CDR3 amino acid sequence. Percentage overlap between repertoires was computed as shared unique clonotypes divided by the size of the smaller repertoire. Three approaches were used to assess repertoire richness: RTK rarefaction, the Chao1 estimator, and Recon v2.1 estimates of unobserved clonotypes. Generation probabilities for all TCRbeta clonotypes obtained by the gDNA method from four donors were computed using OLGA. TCRdb holds this immuneACCESS table with in-frame rearrangements only. Some clones are missing; in checked studies, unresolved V genes explain under half, and the rest has no known cause. V and J calls plus clone size are reproduced from that table; the DNA served to infer D and trimming. Present in this sample are about 1.1 million clones, roughly 74% of which were seen just once. The top ten hold approximately 0.52% of the sample.

The donors were healthy, HIV-negative adults with no recently reported acute infections or vaccinations. Every donor was a Caucasian adult living in Nashville, Tennessee, USA. Magnetic negative selection was used to enrich CD4+ T cells, after which naive cells were positively selected on CD45RA and the negative fraction became the memory subset. After blood collection by leukapheresis, PBMCs were isolated using Ficoll-Histopaque density gradient centrifugation and then cryopreserved in the vapor phase of liquid nitrogen. Purity and quantity of every magnetically sorted T cell population were checked by analytical flow cytometry. Genomic DNA was isolated from every sorted fraction and measured by UV absorbance on a Nanodrop 2000c. This specimen comes from a study of shared clonotypes between healthy human individuals (dated by TCRdb to the early 2020s). General notes on the study: A few men and a couple of women, aged 18 to 49 years, made up the cohort. Per donor, three plates each were used for CD4 naive and CD4 memory, two for CD8 naive, and one for CD8 memory. To estimate repertoire size and how much clonotype sharing occurs between individuals, the study deeply sequenced the blood TCR repertoires of a handful of healthy adults. Libraries were prepared and TCR repertoires were sequenced by different laboratories using diverse techniques, in order to increase sequencing depth and limit assay-specific biases. Leukapheresis yielded between about 0.8 and 8.9 billion PBMCs per donor. The study at large found these results: Only blood was sampled, and tissue TCR repertoires likely differ from those in blood. Around 5.4% of naive CD4, roughly 3.6% of naive CD8, approximately 2.2% of memory CD4, and 0.4% of memory CD8 clonotypes were shared across a few donors. Pairwise subsampling led to the expectation that sequencing depth would affect the degree of clonotype sharing among donors. Compared with non-shared clonotypes, clonotypes shared by all four sorted-subset donors had higher generation probabilities. The small number of donors limited the genetic and exposure-history diversity represented. Incomplete sequencing was indicated by rarefaction of sorted-subset datasets, despite the large sequencing depth. Larger estimated clonotype richness was generally found for naive subsets than for memory subsets.

From V the trimming removes 6 bases and from J it removes 5 bases, while the gene matches leave 5 bases of the junction unaccounted for. CDR1 is given as SQVTM and CDR2 as ANQGSEA, both from the germline V gene. The CDR3 holds 12 amino acids from the cysteine to the phenylalanine. Solely the CDR3 DNA is kept, with 36 bases framed from the first base. Material for sequencing was memory CD4+ T cells from PBMCs. This specimen's cell subset or site label, per the study, means: CD45RA-negative fraction. The sequence joins TRBV29-1 to TRBJ2-3; TRBD2 fits 7 bases in the junction. The origin of this receptor is a man aged 18 to 35 in good health. Some clones in this sample may be carry-over from other donors' samples. The nucleotides read TGCAGCGTGAGCGGGAATGGAGATACGCAGTATTTT. It specifies CSVSGNGDTQYF.